A selection of T cell receptor beta chains follows, all from one sample in a study of blood T cell repertoires in COVID-19. Using immunoSEQ multiplex PCR, the repertoire was profiled, and TCRdb retains in-frame clones only, with some absent. Of roughly 81,000 clones listed, around 81% are singletons. The source material was peripheral blood. The receptors originated from a woman in her 70s with acute or convalescent COVID-19. Each CDR3 is given with its conserved first and last residue. A D gene is named only where the DNA matches it firmly. Clone size is given for some rows only: seen once, a few or many times, or a class if the clone is expanded.

J gene,V gene,clone size,D gene,CDR3 DNA,CDR3 protein
TRBJ1-2,TRBV19,-,-,TGTGCCAGTAGTAAGGGGCTGGGTTATGGCTACACCTTC,CASSKGLGYGYTF
TRBJ1-1,TRBV19,-,-,TGTGCCAGTAGTATCCAACGGGGGAACACTGAAGCTTTCTTT,CASSIQRGNTEAFF
TRBJ2-1,TRBV7-2,-,TRBD2,TGTGCCAGCAGCCTGGAGCGGGGAAATGAGCAGTTCTTC,CASSLERGNEQFF
TRBJ2-5,TRBV11-2,-,-,TGTGCCAGCAGCTTATTGGACAGCCAAGAGACCCAGTACTTC,CASSLLDSQETQYF
TRBJ1-2,TRBV5-1,-,-,TGCGCCAGCAGCACCACCCCAGGGTCCTATGGCTACACCTTC,CASSTTPGSYGYTF
TRBJ2-7,TRBV5-4,-,TRBD1,TGTGCCAGCAGCGTACAGGGGTACGAGCAGTACTTC,CASSVQGYEQYF
TRBJ2-1,TRBV5-1,-,-,TGCGCCAGCAGCTATTTCGACAGAGATTACAATGAGCAGTTCTTC,CASSYFDRDYNEQFF
TRBJ2-5,TRBV18,-,-,TGTGCCAGCTCAACCCCACAGAAAAAAGAGACCCAGTACTTC,CASSTPQKKETQYF
TRBJ1-6,TRBV18,-,-,TGTGCCAGCTCACGGGGAGGCGATTCACCCCTCCACTTT,CASSRGGDSPLHF
TRBJ1-6,TRBV5-1,few,-,TGCGCCAGCAGCTTGGGACAGGTAGATTCACCCCTCCACTTT,CASSLGQVDSPLHF
TRBJ1-5,TRBV30,once,-,TGTGCCTGGAATCTCATCGGTCAGCCCCAGCATTTT,CAWNLIGQPQHF
TRBJ1-1,TRBV7-8,-,-,TGTGCCAGCAGTATCTGGGGGGGGGCCCGACACGACACTGAAGCTTTCTTT,CASSIWGGARHDTEAFF
TRBJ2-7,TRBV19,-,-,TGTGCCAGTAGTATGGGGAGCGTGACCTACGAGCAGTACTTC,CASSMGSVTYEQYF
TRBJ2-2,TRBV28,-,-,TGTGCCAGCAGTTTGCCCGGGGGTGGCGGGGAGCTGTTTTTT,CASSLPGGGGELFF
TRBJ1-6,TRBV10-3,-,-,TGTGCCGTTAAGGACGGGGATTGGTCACCCCTCCACTTT,CAVKDGDWSPLHF
TRBJ1-2,TRBV29-1,-,TRBD1,TGCAGCGCCAAAGGCGGGACAGACCATGGCTACACCTTC,CSAKGGTDHGYTF
TRBJ2-6,TRBV9,-,-,TGTGCCAGCAGCATAGAGGGGTCCGGGGCCAACGTCCTGACTTTC,CASSIEGSGANVLTF
TRBJ1-3,TRBV6-5,-,-,TGTGCCAGCAGTTACGGCGGCTTCTCTGGAAACACCATATATTTT,CASSYGGFSGNTIYF
TRBJ2-1,TRBV30,-,TRBD2,TGTGCCTGGACCTTGGGACTAGCGGGGGCCATTAATGAGCAGTTCTTC,CAWTLGLAGAINEQFF
TRBJ2-1,TRBV3-1/TRBV3-2,-,TRBD2,TGTGCCAGCAGCCAGCTAGCGGGCCTATACAATGAGCAGTTCTTC,CASSQLAGLYNEQFF
TRBJ1-3,TRBV5-1,-,-,TGCGCCAGCAGCTTGGGATCAGGGTCAGGAAACACCATATATTTT,CASSLGSGSGNTIYF
TRBJ2-1,TRBV2,-,TRBD2,TGTGCCAGCAGTCGGACTAGCGGGGGGGCCTATGAGCAGTTCTTC,CASSRTSGGAYEQFF
TRBJ1-1,TRBV7-9,-,-,TGTGCCAGCAGCCGGGAGAACACTGAAGCTTTCTTT,CASSRENTEAFF
TRBJ1-4,TRBV30,-,-,TGTGCCTGGAGGCCAGAGGGTGTACAAGAAAAACTGTTTTTT,CAWRPEGVQEKLFF
TRBJ1-1,TRBV7-9,-,-,TGTGCCAGCAGCACTTTCGACACTGAAGCTTTCTTT,CASSTFDTEAFF
TRBJ1-4,TRBV3-1/TRBV3-2,-,TRBD1,TGTGCCAGCAGTTTTCGAACAGGGGGCGGTGAAAAACTGTTTTTT,CASSFRTGGGEKLFF
TRBJ1-5,TRBV18,-,-,TGTGCCAGCTCCAAGACAGAAAGCAATCAGCCCCAGCATTTT,CASSKTESNQPQHF
TRBJ1-1,TRBV6-6,-,TRBD1,TGTGCCAGCAGTTACTCGGGACAGGGGAACACTGAAGCTTTCTTT,CASSYSGQGNTEAFF
TRBJ2-1,TRBV7-6,few,TRBD2,TGTGCCAGCAGCTACCAAGGACTAGCGGGGGGGCACTACAATGAGCAGTTCTTC,CASSYQGLAGGHYNEQFF
TRBJ2-2,TRBV19,-,-,TGTGCCAGTAGTGGGCAGATCCCTGCGAACACCGGGGAGCTGTTTTTT,CASSGQIPANTGELFF
TRBJ1-1,TRBV30,-,-,TGTGCCTCGTACAGGGAGAACACTGAAGCTTTCTTT,CASYRENTEAFF
TRBJ2-3,TRBV5-1,-,TRBD1,TGCGCCAGCAGCCCGCAGGGACAGGAAGATACGCAGTATTTT,CASSPQGQEDTQYF
TRBJ1-1,TRBV2,-,-,TGTGCCAGCAGTGATTTCAGGGAGGACACTGAAGCTTTCTTT,CASSDFREDTEAFF
TRBJ2-2,TRBV5-6,-,-,TGTGCCAGCAAGCTCAGGGACACCGGGGAGCTGTTTTTT,CASKLRDTGELFF
TRBJ2-3,TRBV9,-,-,TGTGCCAGCAGCGTAGGGCCCCCCAAAGCAGATACGCAGTATTTT,CASSVGPPKADTQYF
TRBJ1-2,TRBV7-9,-,TRBD1,TGTGCCAGCAGCTTAGCCATGGTCCGGGACAGGGATAGACAAGATGGCTACACCTTC,CASSLAMVRDRDRQDGYTF
TRBJ2-7,TRBV25-1,-,-,TGTGCCAGCAGTGAGACACGTCTCTCCTACGAGCAGTACTTC,CASSETRLSYEQYF
TRBJ2-1,TRBV14,-,TRBD2,TGTGCCAGCAGCCGTATAACCGGACTAGCGGGGGTGGGGCAGTTCTTC,CASSRITGLAGVGQFF
TRBJ2-3,TRBV5-4,-,-,TGTGCCAGCAGCTTGATTCCAGGAAGAGATACGCAGTATTTT,CASSLIPGRDTQYF
TRBJ2-3,TRBV11-2,-,-,TGTGCCAGCAGCTTAGTAGTGGGGGGGGCCACAGATACGCAGTATTTT,CASSLVVGGATDTQYF
TRBJ2-1,TRBV19,few,TRBD2,TGTGCCAGTAGTATAGATAGCGGGGGGTTTGGGGAGCAGTTCTTC,CASSIDSGGFGEQFF
TRBJ1-1,TRBV2,-,-,TGTGCCAGCAATAACAGGCTCACTGAAGCTTTCTTT,CASNNRLTEAFF
TRBJ1-4,TRBV28,-,TRBD1,TGTGCCAGCAGTCCCTCCCCGGGACAGTTAGATGAAAAACTGTTTTTT,CASSPSPGQLDEKLFF
TRBJ2-7,TRBV12-2,-,-,TGTGCAAGTCGCTTAAAGGGGACAGGGAATCCTCCTTCCGTCGAGCAGTACTTC,CASRLKGTGNPPSVEQYF
TRBJ2-1,TRBV2,-,-,TGTGCCAGCATTAAGACAGACAATGAGCAGTTCTTC,CASIKTDNEQFF
TRBJ2-7,TRBV19,-,-,TGTGCCAGTAGTATCAATGGAGAGGGCCCCCAGTACTTC,CASSINGEGPQYF
TRBJ1-5,TRBV2,-,TRBD1,TGTGCCAGCAGTGACAGGGGGCCTCAGCCCCAGCATTTT,CASSDRGPQPQHF
TRBJ1-6,TRBV5-1,-,-,TGCGCCAGCAGCTTGGCGGGGGGAAGGTATAATTCACCCCTCCACTTT,CASSLAGGRYNSPLHF